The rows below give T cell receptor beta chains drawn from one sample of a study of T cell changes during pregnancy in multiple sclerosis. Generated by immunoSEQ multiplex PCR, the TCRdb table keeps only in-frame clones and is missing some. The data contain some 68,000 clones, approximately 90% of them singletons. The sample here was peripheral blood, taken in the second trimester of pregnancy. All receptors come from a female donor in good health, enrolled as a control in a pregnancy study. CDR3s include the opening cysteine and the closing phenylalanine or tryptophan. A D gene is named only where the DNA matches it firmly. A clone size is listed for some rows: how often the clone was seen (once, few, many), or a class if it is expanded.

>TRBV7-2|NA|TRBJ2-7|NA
CASSLDYGEQYF
TGTGCCAGCAGCCTCGACTACGGCGAGCAGTACTTC
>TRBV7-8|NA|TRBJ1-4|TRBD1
CASSLLEGAREKLFF
TGTGCCAGCAGCTTACTCGAGGGGGCGCGGGAAAAACTGTTTTTT
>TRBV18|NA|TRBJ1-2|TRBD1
CASSPDRDYGYTF
TGTGCCAGCTCACCGGACAGGGATTATGGCTACACCTTC
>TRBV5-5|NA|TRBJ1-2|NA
CASSGRIGAEDPYGYTF
TGTGCCAGCAGCGGGAGGATAGGGGCCGAGGATCCCTATGGCTACACCTTC
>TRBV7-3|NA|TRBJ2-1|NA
CASSYTPSASYNEQFF
TGTGCCAGCAGCTATACTCCCTCAGCGTCCTACAATGAGCAGTTCTTC
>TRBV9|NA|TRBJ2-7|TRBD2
CASSTSSGSYEQYF
TGTGCCAGCAGCACCTCTAGCGGGAGCTACGAGCAGTACTTC
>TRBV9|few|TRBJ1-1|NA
CASSVGAGVRTEAFF
TGTGCCAGCAGCGTAGGTGCAGGGGTTAGGACTGAAGCTTTCTTT
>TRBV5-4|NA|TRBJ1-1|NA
CASSLSPGGASTEAFF
TGTGCCAGCAGCTTGTCCCCAGGCGGGGCCAGCACTGAAGCTTTCTTT
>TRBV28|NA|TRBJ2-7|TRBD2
CASTTKTDGRNHYEQYF
TGTGCCAGCACCACAAAAACGGACGGGAGGAATCATTACGAGCAGTACTTC
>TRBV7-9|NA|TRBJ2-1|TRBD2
CASSAWTRDGEQFF
TGTGCCAGCAGCGCATGGACTAGGGATGGTGAGCAGTTCTTC
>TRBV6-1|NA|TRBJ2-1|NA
CASSESGALYNEQFF
TGTGCCAGCAGTGAATCTGGAGCTCTGTACAATGAGCAGTTCTTC
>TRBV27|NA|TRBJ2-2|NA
CASSFRTGELFF
TGTGCCAGCAGTTTCCGTACCGGGGAGCTGTTTTTT
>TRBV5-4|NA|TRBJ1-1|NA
CASSLTLDTVTEAFF
TGTGCCAGCAGCTTGACTTTGGACACAGTTACCGAAGCTTTCTTT
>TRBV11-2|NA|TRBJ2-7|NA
CASRRPGRGIYEQYF
TGTGCCAGCAGGCGACCGGGAAGGGGGATCTACGAGCAGTACTTC
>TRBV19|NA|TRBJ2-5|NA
CARRGSRETQYF
TGTGCCAGAAGGGGCAGCAGAGAGACCCAGTACTTC
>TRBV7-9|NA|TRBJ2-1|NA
CASSLGPKGVQNEQFF
TGTGCCAGCAGCTTAGGGCCTAAAGGGGTTCAGAATGAGCAGTTCTTC
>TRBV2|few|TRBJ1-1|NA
CASIRTRHTEAFF
TGTGCCAGCATTAGAACGAGGCACACTGAAGCTTTCTTT
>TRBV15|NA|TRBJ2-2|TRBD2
CATTKGGLGDTGELFF
TGTGCCACCACTAAGGGGGGACTAGGCGACACCGGGGAGCTGTTTTTT
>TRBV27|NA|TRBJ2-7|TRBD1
CASSGPGQSSYEQYF
TGTGCCAGCAGTGGACCGGGACAGAGCTCCTACGAGCAGTACTTC
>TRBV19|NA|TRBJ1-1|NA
CASSNRELAAFF
TGTGCCAGTAGTAACAGGGAGCTGGCGGCTTTCTTT
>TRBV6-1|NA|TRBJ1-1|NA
CASISGWANTEAFF
TGTGCCAGCATATCAGGGTGGGCGAACACTGAAGCTTTCTTT
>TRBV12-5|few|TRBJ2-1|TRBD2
CASGLGAGGTNEQFF
TGTGCTAGTGGTTTGGGGGCGGGAGGTACAAATGAGCAGTTCTTC
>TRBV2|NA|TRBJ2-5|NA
CASSARLGVGTQYF
TGTGCCAGCAGTGCCCGCCTAGGGGTCGGGACCCAGTACTTC
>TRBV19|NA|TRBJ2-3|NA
CASSKVPRAQGDTQYF
TGTGCCAGTAGTAAGGTTCCCAGGGCCCAGGGAGATACGCAGTATTTT
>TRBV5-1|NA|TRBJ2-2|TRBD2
CASSLSLAGGTGELFF
TGCGCCAGCAGCCTATCACTAGCGGGAGGGACCGGGGAGCTGTTTTTT
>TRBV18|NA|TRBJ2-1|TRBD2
CASSPIGSGANEQFF
TGTGCCAGCTCACCAATCGGTAGCGGGGCCAATGAGCAGTTCTTC
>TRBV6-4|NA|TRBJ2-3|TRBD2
CASSDRVAGGPDTQYF
TGTGCCAGCAGTGATCGGGTAGCGGGAGGTCCAGATACGCAGTATTTT
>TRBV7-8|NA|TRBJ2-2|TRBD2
CASSPRTSGRADTGELFF
TGTGCCAGCAGCCCTCGGACTAGCGGGAGGGCCGACACCGGGGAGCTGTTTTTT
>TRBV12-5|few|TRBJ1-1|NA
CASGTDRLGNEAFF
TGTGCTAGTGGCACTGACCGCCTAGGCAATGAAGCTTTCTTT
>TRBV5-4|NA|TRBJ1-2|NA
CASSLDPQTNYGYTF
TGTGCCAGCAGCTTGGATCCTCAGACTAACTATGGCTACACCTTC
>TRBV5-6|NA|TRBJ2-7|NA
CASSFHLAGNEQYF
TGTGCCAGCAGCTTTCATTTAGCAGGGAACGAGCAGTACTTC
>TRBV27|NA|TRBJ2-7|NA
CASSLGRGAHPYEQYF
TGTGCCAGCAGTTTAGGAAGAGGAGCTCATCCCTACGAGCAGTACTTC
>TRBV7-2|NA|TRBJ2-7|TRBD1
CASSYQQGALDEQYF
TGTGCCAGCAGTTACCAACAGGGGGCTTTAGACGAGCAGTACTTC
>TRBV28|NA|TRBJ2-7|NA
CASSLAYEQYF
TGTGCCAGCAGTTTAGCGTACGAGCAGTACTTC
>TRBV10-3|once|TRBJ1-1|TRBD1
CAISGKTGGTEAFF
TGTGCCATCAGTGGGAAAACAGGGGGCACTGAAGCTTTCTTT
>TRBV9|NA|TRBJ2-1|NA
CASSVEGGRWFF
TGTGCCAGCAGCGTAGAGGGTGGGAGGTGGTTCTTC
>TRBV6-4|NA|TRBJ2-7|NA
CASSGPPGRGNYEQYF
TGTGCCAGCAGTGGCCCCCCCGGGCGGGGAAACTACGAGCAGTACTTC
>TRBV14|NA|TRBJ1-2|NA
CASSRDWGGSYGYTF
TGTGCCAGCAGCAGAGACTGGGGGGGATCGTATGGCTACACCTTC
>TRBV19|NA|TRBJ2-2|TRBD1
CASRLQGDTGELFF
TGTGCCAGTAGACTACAGGGGGACACCGGGGAGCTGTTTTTT
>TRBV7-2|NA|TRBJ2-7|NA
CASSLGGTRSEQYF
TGTGCCAGCAGCTTAGGAGGCACGAGAAGCGAGCAGTACTTC